This T cell receptor (beta chain) was recorded in a study of shared clonotypes between healthy human individuals. CDR3 length: 16 residues. V shed 4 bases and J 6 bases; nucleotides not matched to a gene: 9. Germline CDR1 reads SGDLS; CDR2 reads YYNGEE. Naive CD8 isolation took CD45RO-negative cells positively selected for CCR7 and excluded terminally differentiated effector memory CD45RA+ cells. Participating donors were healthy, HIV-negative adults free of recent acute infections or vaccinations. All the donors were Caucasian adults who lived in Nashville, Tennessee. This clone is a singleton in its sample. Each cell subset's genomic DNA was divided evenly among several immunoSEQ plates. Original methodology: Junction-only sequences without quality scores came from ImmunoSEQ, so filtering differed. Clones were sequenced by immunoSEQ multiplex PCR, and TCRdb holds only the in-frame ones, with some missing. The D gene and trimming were derived from the DNA, and the V and J assignments and clone size from that table. The data contain about 2.1 million clones, 80% to 95% of them seen just once; the ten biggest clones take up 1.5% to 2%.

This TCR was sampled from a man between 18 and 35 years old in good health. Some clones in this sample may be carry-over from other donors' samples. V is TRBV9 and J is TRBJ2-1; 11 bases are shared with TRBD2. The sequenced sample consisted of naive CD8+ T cells from PBMCs. CDR3 residues: CASSLRLAGLFNEQFF. The CDR3 nucleotides are TGTGCCAGCAGCCTCCGACTAGCGGGATTGTTCAATGAGCAGTTCTTC. Drawing the rest from reference TRBV9 and TRBJ2-1, the complete variable domain is DSGVTQTPKHLITATGQRVTLRCSPRSGDLSVYWYQQSLDQGLQFLIQYYNGEERAKGNILERFSAQQFPDLHSELNLSSLELGDSALYFCASSLRLAGLFNEQFFGPGTRLTVL.